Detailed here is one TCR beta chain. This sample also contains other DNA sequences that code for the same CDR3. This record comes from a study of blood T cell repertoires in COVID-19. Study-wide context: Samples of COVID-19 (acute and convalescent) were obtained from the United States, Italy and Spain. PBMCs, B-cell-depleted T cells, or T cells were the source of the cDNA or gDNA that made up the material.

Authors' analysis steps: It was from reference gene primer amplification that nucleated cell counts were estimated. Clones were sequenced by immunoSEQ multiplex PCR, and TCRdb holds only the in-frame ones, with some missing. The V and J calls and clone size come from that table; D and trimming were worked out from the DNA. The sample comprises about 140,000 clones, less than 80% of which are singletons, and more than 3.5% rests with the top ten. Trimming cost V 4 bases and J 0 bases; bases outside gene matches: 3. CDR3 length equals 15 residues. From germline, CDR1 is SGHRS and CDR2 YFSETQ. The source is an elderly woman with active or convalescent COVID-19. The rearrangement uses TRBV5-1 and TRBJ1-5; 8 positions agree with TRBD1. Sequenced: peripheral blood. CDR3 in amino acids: CASSPGGYSNQPQHF. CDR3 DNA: TGCGCCAGCAGCCCAGGGGGCTATAGCAATCAGCCCCAGCATTTT.